This T cell receptor (beta chain) appears in the sequencing data of a study of T cell responses to AZD1222 COVID-19 vaccine. This table comes from immunoSEQ multiplex PCR, and its TCRdb copy is limited to in-frame clones, with some not included. The sample has about 100,000 clones, around nine tenths seen once; the top ten hold roughly 5.6%. The CDR3 totals 14 residues. From germline, CDR1 is MGHRA and CDR2 YSYEKL. Trimming took off 5 bases at V and 2 bases at J, with 12 bases between the two ends. Second-dose recipients at about 4 or about 12 weeks were treated as one pooled group. With respect to this clone: What it recognizes is unknown.

Whole-study findings and limits: A rise in Spike-specific TCR breadth and depth followed two AZD1222 doses. Clonal diversity was possibly underestimated, and white British individuals and females predominated among donors.

V is TRBV4-1 and J is TRBJ1-2; D remains unclear. Here the sequenced sample was peripheral blood, taken 28 days after the second AZD1222 dose. The origin of this receptor is an adult who received the AZD1222 COVID-19 vaccine. The CDR3 sequence is CASSKTILNYGYTF. CDR3 nucleotides: TGCGCCAGCAGCAAGACCATCCTAAACTATGGCTACACCTTC.